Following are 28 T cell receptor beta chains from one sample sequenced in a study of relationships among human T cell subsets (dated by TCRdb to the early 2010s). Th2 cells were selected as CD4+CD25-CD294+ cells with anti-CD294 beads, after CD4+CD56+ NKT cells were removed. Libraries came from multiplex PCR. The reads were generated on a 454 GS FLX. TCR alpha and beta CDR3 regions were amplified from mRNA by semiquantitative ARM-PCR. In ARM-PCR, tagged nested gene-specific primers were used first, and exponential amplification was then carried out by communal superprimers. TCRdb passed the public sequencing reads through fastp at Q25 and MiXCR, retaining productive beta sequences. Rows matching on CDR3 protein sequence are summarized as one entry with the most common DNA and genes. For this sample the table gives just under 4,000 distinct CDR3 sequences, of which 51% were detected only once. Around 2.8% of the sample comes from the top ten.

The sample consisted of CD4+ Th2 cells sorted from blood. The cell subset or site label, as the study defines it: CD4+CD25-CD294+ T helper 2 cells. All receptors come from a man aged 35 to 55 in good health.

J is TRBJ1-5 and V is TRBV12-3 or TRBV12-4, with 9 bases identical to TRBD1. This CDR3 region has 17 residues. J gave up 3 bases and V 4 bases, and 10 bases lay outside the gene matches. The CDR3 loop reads CASSSIPGQGFNQPQHF. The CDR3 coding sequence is TGTGCCAGCAGTTCGATTCCGGGACAGGGTTTCAATCAGCCCCAGCATTTT.

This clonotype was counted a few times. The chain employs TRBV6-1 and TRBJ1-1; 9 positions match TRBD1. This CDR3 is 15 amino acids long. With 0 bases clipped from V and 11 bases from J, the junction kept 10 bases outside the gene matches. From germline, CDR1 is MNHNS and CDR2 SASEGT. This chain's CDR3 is CASSEAWGQGLEAFF. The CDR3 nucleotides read TGTGCCAGCAGTGAAGCGTGGGGACAGGGATTGGAGGCTTTCTTT.

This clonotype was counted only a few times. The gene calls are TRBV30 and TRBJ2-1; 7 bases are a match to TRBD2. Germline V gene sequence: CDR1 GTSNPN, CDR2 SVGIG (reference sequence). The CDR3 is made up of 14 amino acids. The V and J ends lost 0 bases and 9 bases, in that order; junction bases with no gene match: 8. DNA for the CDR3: TGTGCCTGGAGTGTACAAGCGGGGTTCGGTGAGCAGTTCTTC. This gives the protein CAWSVQAGFGEQFF.

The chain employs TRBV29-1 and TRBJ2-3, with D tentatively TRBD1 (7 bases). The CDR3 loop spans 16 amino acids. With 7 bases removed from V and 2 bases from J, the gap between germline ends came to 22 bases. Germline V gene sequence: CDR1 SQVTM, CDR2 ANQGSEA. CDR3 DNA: TGCAGCGCAGGGGGGTCGACAGGGCAAGCCACAGATACGCAGTATTTT. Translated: CSAGGSTGQATDTQYF.

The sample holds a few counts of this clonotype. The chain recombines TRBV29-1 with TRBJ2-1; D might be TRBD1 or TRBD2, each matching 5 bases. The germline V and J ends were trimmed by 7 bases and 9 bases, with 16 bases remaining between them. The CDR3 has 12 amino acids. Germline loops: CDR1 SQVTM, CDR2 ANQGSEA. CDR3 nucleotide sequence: TGCAGCGCTCGGCGAGGGGACGCTGAGCAGTTCTTC. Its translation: CSARRGDAEQFF.

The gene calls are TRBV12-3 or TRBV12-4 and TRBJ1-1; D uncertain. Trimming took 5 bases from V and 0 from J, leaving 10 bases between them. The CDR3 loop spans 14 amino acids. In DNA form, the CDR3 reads TGTGCCAGCAGTCTCGGACGGATGAACACTGAAGCTTTCTTT. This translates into CASSLGRMNTEAFF.

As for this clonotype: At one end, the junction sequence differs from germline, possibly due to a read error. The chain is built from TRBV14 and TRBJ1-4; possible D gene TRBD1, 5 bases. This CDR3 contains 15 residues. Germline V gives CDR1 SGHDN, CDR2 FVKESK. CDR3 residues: CASSQDSGYNEELFF. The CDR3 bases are TGTGCCAGCAGCCAAGACTCAGGGTACAATGAAGAACTGTTTTTT.

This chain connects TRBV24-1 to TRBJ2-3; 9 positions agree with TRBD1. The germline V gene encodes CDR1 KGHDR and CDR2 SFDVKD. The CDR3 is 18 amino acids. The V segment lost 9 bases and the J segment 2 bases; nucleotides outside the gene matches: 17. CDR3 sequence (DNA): TGTGCCACCCAACAGGGGGCGGAAAGGTTAGTCATCACAGATACGCAGTATTTT. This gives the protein CATQQGAERLVITDTQYF.

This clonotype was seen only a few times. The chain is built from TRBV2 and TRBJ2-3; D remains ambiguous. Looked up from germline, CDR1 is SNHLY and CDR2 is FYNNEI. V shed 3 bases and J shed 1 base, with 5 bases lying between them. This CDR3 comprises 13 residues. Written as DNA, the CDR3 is TGTGCCAGCAGTGATGTGGGCACAGATACGCAGTATTTT. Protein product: CASSDVGTDTQYF.

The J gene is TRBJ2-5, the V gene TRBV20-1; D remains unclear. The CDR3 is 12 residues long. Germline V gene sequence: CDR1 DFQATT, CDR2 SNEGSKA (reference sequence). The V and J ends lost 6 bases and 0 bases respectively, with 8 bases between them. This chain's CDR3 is CSAWANQETQYF. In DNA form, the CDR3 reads TGCAGTGCCTGGGCTAACCAAGAGACCCAGTACTTC.

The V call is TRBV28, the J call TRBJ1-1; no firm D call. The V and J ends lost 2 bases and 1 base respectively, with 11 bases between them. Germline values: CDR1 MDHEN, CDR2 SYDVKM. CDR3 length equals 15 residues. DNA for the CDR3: TGTGCCAGCAGTTTACCAGTCCGGGGGAACACTGAAGCTTTCTTT. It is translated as CASSLPVRGNTEAFF.

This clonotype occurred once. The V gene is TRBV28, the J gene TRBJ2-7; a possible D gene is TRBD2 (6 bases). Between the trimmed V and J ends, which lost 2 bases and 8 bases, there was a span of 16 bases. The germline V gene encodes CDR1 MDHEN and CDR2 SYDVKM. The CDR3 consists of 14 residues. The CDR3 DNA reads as TGTGCCAGCAGTTTACCCTCCGGGGGAGGCAAGCAGTACTTC. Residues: CASSLPSGGGKQYF.

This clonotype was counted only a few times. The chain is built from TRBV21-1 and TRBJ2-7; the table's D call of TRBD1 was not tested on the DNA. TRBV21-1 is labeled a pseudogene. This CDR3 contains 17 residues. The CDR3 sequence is CASSKTPPGAITYEQYF. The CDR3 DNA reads TGTGCCAGCAGCAAAACCCCCCCAGGGGCTATAACCTACGAGCAGTACTTC.

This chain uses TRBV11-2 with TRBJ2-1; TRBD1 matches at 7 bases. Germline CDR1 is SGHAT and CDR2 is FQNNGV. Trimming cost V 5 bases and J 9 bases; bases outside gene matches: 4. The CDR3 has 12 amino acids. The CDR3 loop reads CASSPTGFEQFF. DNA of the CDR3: TGTGCCAGCAGCCCGACAGGGTTTGAGCAGTTCTTC.

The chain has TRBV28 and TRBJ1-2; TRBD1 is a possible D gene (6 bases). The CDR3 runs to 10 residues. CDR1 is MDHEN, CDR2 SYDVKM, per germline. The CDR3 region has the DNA TGTGCTACCAACAGGGTCCTGTGGACCTTC. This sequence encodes CATNRVLWTF.

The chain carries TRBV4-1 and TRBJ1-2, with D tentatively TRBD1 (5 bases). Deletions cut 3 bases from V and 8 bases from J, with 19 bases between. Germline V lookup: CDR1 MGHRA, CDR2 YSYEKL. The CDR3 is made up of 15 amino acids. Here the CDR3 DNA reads TGCGCCAGCAGCCAGCGGACGGGGGGTTATGAGGGCTACACCTTC. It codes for CASSQRTGGYEGYTF.

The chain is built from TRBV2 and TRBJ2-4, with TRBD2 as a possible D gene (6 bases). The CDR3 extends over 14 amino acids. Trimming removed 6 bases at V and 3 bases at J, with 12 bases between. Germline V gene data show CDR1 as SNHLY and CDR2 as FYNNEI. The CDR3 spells CASRPSGLKNIQYF. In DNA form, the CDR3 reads TGTGCCAGCAGACCGAGCGGGCTCAAAAACATTCAGTACTTC.

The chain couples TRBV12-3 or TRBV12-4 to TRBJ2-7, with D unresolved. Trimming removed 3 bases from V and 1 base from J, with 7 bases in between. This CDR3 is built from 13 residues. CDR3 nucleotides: TGTGCCAGCAGTTTCACCGGATCCTACGAGCAGTACTTC. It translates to CASSFTGSYEQYF.

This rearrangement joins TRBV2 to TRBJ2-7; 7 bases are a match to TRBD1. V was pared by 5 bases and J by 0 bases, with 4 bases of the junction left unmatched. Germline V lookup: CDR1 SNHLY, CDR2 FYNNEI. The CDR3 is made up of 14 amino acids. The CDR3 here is CASSQGQNSYEQYF. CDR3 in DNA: TGTGCCAGCAGTCAGGGACAGAACTCCTACGAGCAGTACTTC.

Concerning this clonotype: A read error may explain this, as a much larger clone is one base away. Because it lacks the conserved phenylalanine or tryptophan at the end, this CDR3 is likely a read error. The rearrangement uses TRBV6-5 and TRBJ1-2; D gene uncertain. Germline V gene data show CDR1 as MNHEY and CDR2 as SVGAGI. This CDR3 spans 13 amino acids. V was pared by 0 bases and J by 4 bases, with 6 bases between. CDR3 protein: CASSYSPVYGYTL. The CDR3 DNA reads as TGTGCCAGCAGTTACTCACCGGTCTATGGCTACACCCTC.

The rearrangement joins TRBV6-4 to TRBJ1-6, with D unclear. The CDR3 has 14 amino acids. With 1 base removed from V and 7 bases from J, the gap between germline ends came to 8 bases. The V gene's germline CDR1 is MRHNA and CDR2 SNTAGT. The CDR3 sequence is CASSDYSTNSPLHF. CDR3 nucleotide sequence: TGTGCCAGCAGTGACTACTCGACAAATTCACCCCTCCACTTT.

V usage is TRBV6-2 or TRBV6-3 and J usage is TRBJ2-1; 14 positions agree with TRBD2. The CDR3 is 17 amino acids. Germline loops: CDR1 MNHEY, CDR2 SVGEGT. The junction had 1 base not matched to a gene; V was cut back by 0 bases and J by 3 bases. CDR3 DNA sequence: TGTGCCAGCAGTTACTCGGGACTAGCGGGAGTCTACAATGAGCAGTTCTTC. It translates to CASSYSGLAGVYNEQFF.

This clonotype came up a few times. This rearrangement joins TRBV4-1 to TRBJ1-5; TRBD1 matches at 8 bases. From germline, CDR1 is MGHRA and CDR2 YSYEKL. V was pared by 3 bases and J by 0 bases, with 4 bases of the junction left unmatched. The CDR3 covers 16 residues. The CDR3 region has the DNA TGCGCCAGCAGCCAGACAGGGGCGGATAGCAATCAGCCCCAGCATTTT. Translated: CASSQTGADSNQPQHF.

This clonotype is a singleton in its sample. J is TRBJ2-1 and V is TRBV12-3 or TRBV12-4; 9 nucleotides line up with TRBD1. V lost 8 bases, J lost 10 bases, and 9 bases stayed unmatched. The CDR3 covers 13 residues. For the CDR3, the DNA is TGTGCCAGCGATTCAGGCGGGACAGGGGAGCAGTTCTTC. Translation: CASDSGGTGEQFF.

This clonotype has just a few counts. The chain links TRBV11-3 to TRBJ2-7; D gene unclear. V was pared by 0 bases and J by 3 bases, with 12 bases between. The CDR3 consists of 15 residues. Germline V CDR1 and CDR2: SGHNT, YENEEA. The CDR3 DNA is TGTGCCAGCAGCTTAGATCGAAGGGCGTTCTACGAGCAGTACTTC. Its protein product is CASSLDRRAFYEQYF.

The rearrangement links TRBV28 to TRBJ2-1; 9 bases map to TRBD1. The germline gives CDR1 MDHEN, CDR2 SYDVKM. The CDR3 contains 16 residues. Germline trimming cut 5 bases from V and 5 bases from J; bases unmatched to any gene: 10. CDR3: CASSTQGARHHNEQFF. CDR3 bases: TGTGCCAGCAGTACACAGGGGGCGCGACACCACAATGAGCAGTTCTTC. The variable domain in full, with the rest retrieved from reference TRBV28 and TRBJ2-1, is DVKVTQSSRYLVKRTGEKVFLECVQDMDHENMFWYRQDPGLGLRLIYFSYDVKMKEKGDIPEGYSVSREKKERFSLILESASTNQTSMYLCASSTQGARHHNEQFFGPGTRLTVL.

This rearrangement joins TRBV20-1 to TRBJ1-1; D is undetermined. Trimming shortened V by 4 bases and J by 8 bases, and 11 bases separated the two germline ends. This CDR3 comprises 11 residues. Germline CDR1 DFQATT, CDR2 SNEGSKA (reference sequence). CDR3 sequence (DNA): TGCAGTGCTAAAACCCCGGAGGAAGCTTTCTTT. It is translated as CSAKTPEEAFF.

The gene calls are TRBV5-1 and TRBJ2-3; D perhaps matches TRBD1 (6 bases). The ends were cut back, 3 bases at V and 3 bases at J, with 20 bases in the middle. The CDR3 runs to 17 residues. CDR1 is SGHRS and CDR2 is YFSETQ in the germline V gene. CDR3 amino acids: CASSSNPQGSGTDTQYF. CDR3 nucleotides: TGCGCCAGCAGCTCTAACCCACAGGGCTCAGGGACAGATACGCAGTATTTT. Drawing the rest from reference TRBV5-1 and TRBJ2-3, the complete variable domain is KAGVTQTPRYLIKTRGQQVTLSCSPISGHRSVSWYQQTPGQGLQFLFEYFSETQRNKGNFPGRFSGRQFSNSRSEMNVSTLELGDSALYLCASSSNPQGSGTDTQYFGPGTRLTVL.